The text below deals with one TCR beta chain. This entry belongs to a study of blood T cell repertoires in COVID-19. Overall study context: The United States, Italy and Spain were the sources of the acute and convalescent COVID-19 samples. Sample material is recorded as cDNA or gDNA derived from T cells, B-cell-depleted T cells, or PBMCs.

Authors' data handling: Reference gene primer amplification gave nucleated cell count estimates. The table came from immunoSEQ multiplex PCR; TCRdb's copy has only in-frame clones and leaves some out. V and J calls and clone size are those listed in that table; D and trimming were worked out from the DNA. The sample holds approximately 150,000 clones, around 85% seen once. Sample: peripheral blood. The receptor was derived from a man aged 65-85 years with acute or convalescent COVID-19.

CDR3 nucleotide sequence: TGTGCCAGCAGCTCCCTGACCAGCGGGAGGTTAAATGAGCAGTTCTTC. Translating gives CASSSLTSGRLNEQFF. The V gene is TRBV13, the J gene TRBJ2-1; TRBD2 matches at 9 bases. Germline values: CDR1 PRHDT, CDR2 FYEKMQ (reference sequence). The CDR3 consists of 16 residues. With V trimmed by 4 bases and J by 7 bases, 11 bases remained unmatched.